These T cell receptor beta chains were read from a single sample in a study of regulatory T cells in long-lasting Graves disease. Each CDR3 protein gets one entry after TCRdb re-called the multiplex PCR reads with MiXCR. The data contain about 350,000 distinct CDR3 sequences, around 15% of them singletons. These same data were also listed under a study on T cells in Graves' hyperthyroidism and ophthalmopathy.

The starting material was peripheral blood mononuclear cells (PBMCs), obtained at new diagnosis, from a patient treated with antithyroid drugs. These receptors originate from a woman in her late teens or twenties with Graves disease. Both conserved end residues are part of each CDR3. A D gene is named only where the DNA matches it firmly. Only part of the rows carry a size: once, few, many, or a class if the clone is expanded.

CDR3 protein: CATSRGTGTGVFEQYF
CDR3 DNA: TGTGCCACCAGCAGAGGAACCGGGACAGGGGTATTCGAGCAGTACTTC
J gene: TRBJ2-7
V gene: TRBV15
clone size: many
D gene: TRBD1
CDR3 length: 16

CDR3 protein: CASSQSSVGNQPQHF
CDR3 DNA: TGTGCCAGCTCACAGAGCAGCGTGGGCAATCAGCCCCAGCATTTT
J gene: TRBJ1-5
V gene: TRBV18
clone size: many
D gene: NA
CDR3 length: 15

CDR3 protein: CASIGQSLEAFF
CDR3 DNA: TGTGCCAGTATTGGCCAGTCCCTTGAAGCTTTCTTT
J gene: TRBJ1-1
V gene: TRBV19
clone size: few
D gene: NA
CDR3 length: 12

CDR3 protein: CSARNGGQGGTYEQYF
CDR3 DNA: TGCAGTGCTAGAAATGGCGGGCAGGGTGGTACCTACGAGCAGTACTTC
J gene: TRBJ2-7
V gene: TRBV20-1
clone size: few
D gene: NA
CDR3 length: 16

CDR3 protein: CASSSPGQNYGYTF
CDR3 DNA: TGTGCCAGCAGTTCACCGGGACAGAACTATGGCTACACCTTC
J gene: TRBJ1-2
V gene: TRBV12-3/TRBV12-4
clone size: many
D gene: TRBD1
CDR3 length: 14

CDR3 protein: CASSLVRFQRLNTEAFF
CDR3 DNA: TGTGCCAGCAGCTTAGTACGATTTCAGAGATTGAACACTGAAGCTTTCTTT
J gene: TRBJ1-1
V gene: TRBV7-9
clone size: NA
D gene: NA
CDR3 length: 17

CDR3 protein: CASRREQGLETQYF
CDR3 DNA: TGTGCCAGCAGGCGTGAACAGGGGTTGGAGACCCAGTACTTC
J gene: TRBJ2-5
V gene: TRBV2
clone size: many
D gene: TRBD1
CDR3 length: 14

CDR3 protein: CSVEDHGRTGTQYF
CDR3 DNA: TGCAGCGTTGAAGATCACGGGAGAACCGGGACGCAGTATTTT
J gene: TRBJ2-3
V gene: TRBV29-1
clone size: few
D gene: NA
CDR3 length: 14

CDR3 protein: CASSEQGAHSPLHF
CDR3 DNA: TGTGCCAGCAGTGAACAGGGGGCACATTCACCCCTCCACTTT
J gene: TRBJ1-6
V gene: TRBV6-1
clone size: NA
D gene: TRBD1
CDR3 length: 14

CDR3 protein: CASSYSKGTGNEKLFF
CDR3 DNA: TGTGCCAGCAGTTACTCGAAAGGGACAGGGAATGAAAAACTGTTTTTT
J gene: TRBJ1-4
V gene: TRBV6-9
clone size: few
D gene: TRBD1
CDR3 length: 16

CDR3 protein: CSVLPSDTQYF
CDR3 DNA: TGCAGTGTCTTACCCTCCGATACGCAGTATTTT
J gene: TRBJ2-3
V gene: TRBV20-1
clone size: NA
D gene: NA
CDR3 length: 11

CDR3 protein: CSAIRLAANTGELFF
CDR3 DNA: TGCAGTGCTATTAGGCTAGCGGCGAACACCGGGGAGCTGTTTTTT
J gene: TRBJ2-2
V gene: TRBV20-1
clone size: few
D gene: TRBD2
CDR3 length: 15

CDR3 protein: CASSVDLGEPQHF
CDR3 DNA: TGTGCCAGCAGCGTGGATTTAGGGGAGCCCCAGCATTTT
J gene: TRBJ1-5
V gene: TRBV9
clone size: NA
D gene: NA
CDR3 length: 13

CDR3 protein: CASSFEGGKYF
CDR3 DNA: TGTGCCAGCAGTTTTGAGGGAGGAAAGTACTTC
J gene: TRBJ2-7
V gene: TRBV27
clone size: few
D gene: NA
CDR3 length: 11

CDR3 protein: CASRRTGVDTQYF
CDR3 DNA: TGTGCCAGTAGGCGGACAGGTGTTGATACGCAGTATTTT
J gene: TRBJ2-3
V gene: TRBV19
clone size: NA
D gene: TRBD1
CDR3 length: 13

CDR3 protein: CATSRDAEGLFNEQFF
CDR3 DNA: TGTGCCACCAGCAGAGATGCGGAGGGCCTGTTCAATGAGCAGTTCTTC
J gene: TRBJ2-1
V gene: TRBV15
clone size: NA
D gene: NA
CDR3 length: 16

CDR3 protein: CASSLTGFSEKLFF
CDR3 DNA: TGTGCCAGCAGTTTAACAGGGTTCAGTGAAAAACTGTTTTTT
J gene: TRBJ1-4
V gene: TRBV27
clone size: few
D gene: NA
CDR3 length: 14

CDR3 protein: CASSPTELGQPQHF
CDR3 DNA: TGTGCCAGCAGCCCGACGGAGTTAGGTCAGCCCCAGCATTTT
J gene: TRBJ1-5
V gene: TRBV7-6
clone size: once
D gene: NA
CDR3 length: 14

CDR3 protein: CSASLGTVKETQYF
CDR3 DNA: TGCAGTGCTAGCCTCGGGACAGTCAAAGAGACCCAGTACTTC
J gene: TRBJ2-5
V gene: TRBV20-1
clone size: many
D gene: TRBD1
CDR3 length: 14

CDR3 protein: CASSRLAGGANTGELFF
CDR3 DNA: TGTGCCAGCAGCCGACTAGCGGGAGGCGCGAACACCGGGGAGCTGTTTTTT
J gene: TRBJ2-2
V gene: TRBV6-1
clone size: many
D gene: TRBD2
CDR3 length: 17

CDR3 protein: CSASDRVIGNEQFF
CDR3 DNA: TGCAGTGCTTCCGACAGGGTTATAGGCAATGAGCAGTTCTTC
J gene: TRBJ2-1
V gene: TRBV20-1
clone size: many
D gene: TRBD1
CDR3 length: 14

CDR3 protein: CASSLGTGYTGELVF
CDR3 DNA: TGTGCCAGCAGTTTGGGGACAGGGTACACCGGGGAGCTGGTTTTT
J gene: TRBJ2-2
V gene: TRBV27
clone size: few
D gene: TRBD1
CDR3 length: 15

CDR3 protein: CSVEDSRTGVYGYTF
CDR3 DNA: TGCAGCGTTGAAGATTCCCGGACAGGTGTATATGGCTACACCTTC
J gene: TRBJ1-2
V gene: TRBV29-1
clone size: many
D gene: TRBD1
CDR3 length: 15

CDR3 protein: CASSSDWGRETQYF
CDR3 DNA: TGTGCCAGCAGCTCGGACTGGGGGCGGGAGACCCAGTACTTC
J gene: TRBJ2-5
V gene: TRBV13
clone size: few
D gene: NA
CDR3 length: 14

CDR3 protein: CASSPGDRGNTEAFF
CDR3 DNA: TGTGCCAGCAGCCCAGGGGACAGGGGGAACACTGAAGCTTTCTTT
J gene: TRBJ1-1
V gene: TRBV7-8
clone size: NA
D gene: TRBD1
CDR3 length: 15

CDR3 protein: CASSLDRGAGNQPQHF
CDR3 DNA: TGTGCCAGCAGTTTAGATAGGGGGGCCGGCAATCAGCCCCAGCATTTT
J gene: TRBJ1-5
V gene: TRBV28
clone size: few
D gene: NA
CDR3 length: 16

CDR3 protein: CASRQGTAATNEKLVF
CDR3 DNA: TGTGCCAGCAGGCAGGGGACAGCTGCAACTAATGAAAAACTGGTTTTT
J gene: TRBJ1-4
V gene: TRBV13
clone size: NA
D gene: TRBD1
CDR3 length: 16

CDR3 protein: CASSLGLAGAF
CDR3 DNA: TGTGCCAGCAGCTTAGGCCTAGCAGGAGCCTTC
J gene: TRBJ2-7
V gene: TRBV7-2
clone size: many
D gene: NA
CDR3 length: 11

CDR3 protein: CASSLGRDEQYF
CDR3 DNA: TGCGCCAGCAGCCTGGGCCGGGACGAGCAGTACTTC
J gene: TRBJ2-7
V gene: TRBV5-1
clone size: many
D gene: NA
CDR3 length: 12

CDR3 protein: CSAQGLAGPYNEQFF
CDR3 DNA: TGCAGTGCCCAGGGACTAGCGGGCCCCTACAATGAGCAGTTCTTC
J gene: TRBJ2-1
V gene: TRBV20-1
clone size: many
D gene: TRBD2
CDR3 length: 15

CDR3 protein: CASSTRTRAGELFF
CDR3 DNA: TGTGCCAGCAGCACCCGCACCAGGGCCGGGGAGCTGTTTTTT
J gene: TRBJ2-2
V gene: TRBV6-1
clone size: many
D gene: NA
CDR3 length: 14

CDR3 protein: CASSLELGGLDNEQFF
CDR3 DNA: TGTGCCAGCAGCTTGGAGTTAGGGGGCCTGGACAATGAGCAGTTCTTC
J gene: TRBJ2-1
V gene: TRBV5-6
clone size: many
D gene: TRBD1
CDR3 length: 16